The rows below give T cell receptor beta chains drawn from one sample of a study of T-cell reconstitution after alpha-beta-depleted transplantation in children. TCRdb reprocessed the PCR reads via MiXCR and lists one record per CDR3 protein. The sample contains about 230,000 distinct CDR3 sequences, around 9.5% of which appear only once. Sequencing used PBMCs from the stem cell graft donor, obtained from the stem cell graft. The receptors come from a human donor who donated a stem cell graft to a child with acute lymphoblastic leukemia. Each CDR3 is given with its conserved first and last residue. The D gene is left open where the match is weak. Size is omitted from some rows. Given values are once, few, many or a class for expanded clones.

j_gene	d_gene	abundance	v_gene	CDR3nt	CDR3aa
TRBJ1-6	.	many	TRBV7-9	TGTGCCAGCAGCTTAGAGGGCGGCCAGGTGGCTTCACCCCTCCACTTT	CASSLEGGQVASPLHF
TRBJ2-1	.	many	TRBV20-1	TGCAGTGCTAGAGAGGACGGGGTGACTATCAATGAGCAGTTCTTC	CSAREDGVTINEQFF
TRBJ2-3	TRBD1	many	TRBV10-3	TGTGCCATCAGTGATACAGGGGGCACAGATACGCAGTATTTT	CAISDTGGTDTQYF
TRBJ1-5	.	few	TRBV5-5	TGTGCCAGCAGCGCAGGGAGTGGATCCTATAGCAATCAGCCCCAGCATTTT	CASSAGSGSYSNQPQHF
TRBJ1-2	.	many	TRBV7-9	TGTGCCAGCAGCTTAGAGCTGTCCTATGGCTACACCTTC	CASSLELSYGYTF
TRBJ2-2	TRBD1	few	TRBV7-9	TGTGCCAGCAGCCCCACCGGGACAGGGATCACCGGGGAGCTGTTTTTT	CASSPTGTGITGELFF
TRBJ2-5	TRBD1	.	TRBV7-9	TGTGCCAGCAGCCGGCCAAACAGGGGCGAACAAGAGACCCAGTACTTC	CASSRPNRGEQETQYF
TRBJ2-3	TRBD2	.	TRBV6-1	TGTGCCAGCAGTGAATGGGGGGGAACCACAGATACGCAGTATTTT	CASSEWGGTTDTQYF
TRBJ2-3	.	.	TRBV5-1	TGCGCCAGCAGCAGGACCGACAGCACAGATACGCAGTATTTT	CASSRTDSTDTQYF
TRBJ2-7	.	.	TRBV10-2	TGCGCCAGCAGTGAGTTAGGCGTCCTAACCGCCCGCGGCGAGCAGTACTTC	CASSELGVLTARGEQYF
TRBJ2-2	.	.	TRBV5-1	TGCGCCAGCAGCTTGGCCACGGGTAGCCTGGGGGAGCTGTTTTTT	CASSLATGSLGELFF
TRBJ2-7	.	few	TRBV11-2	TGTGCCAGCAGCCCCAGACAGGAACCCTCCTACGAGCAGTACTTC	CASSPRQEPSYEQYF
TRBJ1-1	.	few	TRBV18	TGTGCCAGCTCACCCGCAGGGAATGCTGGCACTGAAGCTTTCTTT	CASSPAGNAGTEAFF
TRBJ2-7	TRBD1	few	TRBV5-1	TGCGCCAGCAGCGGACAGGGAATTAGCTCCTACGAGCAGTACTTC	CASSGQGISSYEQYF
TRBJ1-6	.	.	TRBV20-1	TGCAGTGCTAGAGATCACTTCGGCGAACCCCTCCACTTT	CSARDHFGEPLHF
TRBJ2-3	TRBD2	.	TRBV7-4	TGTGCCTGCAGCCTCTTCTGTGGGCGGGGGACCCCTAGCACAGATACGCAGTATTTT	CACSLFCGRGTPSTDTQYF
TRBJ2-1	.	many	TRBV12-3/TRBV12-4	TGTGCCAGCAGTGATACGAGGGGCCTGAATGAGCAGTTCTTC	CASSDTRGLNEQFF